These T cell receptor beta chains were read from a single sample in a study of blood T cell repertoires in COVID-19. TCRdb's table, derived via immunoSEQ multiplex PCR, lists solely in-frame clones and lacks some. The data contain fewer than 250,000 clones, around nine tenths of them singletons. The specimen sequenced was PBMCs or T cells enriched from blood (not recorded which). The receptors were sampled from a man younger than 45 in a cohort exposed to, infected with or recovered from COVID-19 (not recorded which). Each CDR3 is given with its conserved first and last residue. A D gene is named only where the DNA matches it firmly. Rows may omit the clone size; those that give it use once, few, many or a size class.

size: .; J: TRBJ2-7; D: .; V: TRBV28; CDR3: CASSLRIYEQYF; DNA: TGTGCCAGCAGTTTGAGAATCTACGAGCAGTACTTC
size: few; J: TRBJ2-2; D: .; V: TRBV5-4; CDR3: CASSSGGGELFF; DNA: TGTGCCAGCAGCTCCGGGGGTGGGGAGCTGTTTTTT
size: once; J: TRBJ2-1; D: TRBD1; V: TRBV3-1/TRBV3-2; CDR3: CASRDRYNEQFF; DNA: TGTGCCAGCCGGGACAGATACAATGAGCAGTTCTTC
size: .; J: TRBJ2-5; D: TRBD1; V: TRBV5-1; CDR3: CASSHRSDREQETQYF; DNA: TGCGCCAGCAGCCACCGCTCGGACAGGGAACAAGAGACCCAGTACTTC
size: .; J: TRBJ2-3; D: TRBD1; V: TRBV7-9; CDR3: CASSRYRDRGTDTQYF; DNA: TGTGCCAGCAGCCGTTACAGGGACAGGGGCACAGATACGCAGTATTTT
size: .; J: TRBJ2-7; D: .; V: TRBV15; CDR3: CATSRDRAEQYF; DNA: TGTGCCACCAGCAGAGACAGGGCCGAGCAGTACTTC
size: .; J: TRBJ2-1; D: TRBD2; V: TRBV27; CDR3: CASSLASGSRGSYNEQFF; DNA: TGTGCCAGCAGTTTAGCTAGCGGGAGTCGGGGCTCCTACAATGAGCAGTTCTTC
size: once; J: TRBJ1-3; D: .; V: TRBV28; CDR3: CASSLWGWAGKSSGNTIYF; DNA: TGTGCCAGCAGTTTATGGGGCTGGGCAGGGAAGAGCTCTGGAAACACCATATATTTT
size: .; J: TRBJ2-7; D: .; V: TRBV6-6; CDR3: CASSRELARSSYEQYF; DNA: TGTGCCAGCAGTCGAGAACTAGCTCGGAGCTCCTACGAGCAGTACTTC
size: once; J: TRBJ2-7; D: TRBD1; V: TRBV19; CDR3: CASSSGQIYEQYF; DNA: TGTGCCAGTAGCTCGGGACAGATCTACGAGCAGTACTTC
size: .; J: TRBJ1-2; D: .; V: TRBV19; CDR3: CASTADSNYGYTF; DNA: TGTGCCAGTACAGCGGACAGTAACTATGGCTACACCTTC
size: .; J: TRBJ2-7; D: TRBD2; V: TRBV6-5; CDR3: CASSPRTSGTYEQYF; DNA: TGTGCCAGCAGTCCCCGGACTAGCGGCACCTACGAGCAGTACTTC
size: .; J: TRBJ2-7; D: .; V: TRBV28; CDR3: CASSFRGLGLGYYEQYF; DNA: TGTGCCAGCAGTTTTAGGGGGCTGGGACTGGGTTACTACGAGCAGTACTTC
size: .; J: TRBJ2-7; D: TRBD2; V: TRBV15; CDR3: CATSRGTSGSYEQYF; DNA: TGTGCCACCAGCAGAGGGACTAGCGGCTCCTACGAGCAGTACTTC
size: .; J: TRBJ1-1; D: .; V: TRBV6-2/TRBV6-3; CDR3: CASSPEGGTEAFF; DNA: TGTGCCAGCAGCCCCGAGGGAGGCACTGAAGCTTTCTTT
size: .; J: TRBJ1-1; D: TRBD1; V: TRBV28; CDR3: CASSPGTGETEAFF; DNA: TGTGCCAGCAGTCCCGGGACAGGGGAAACTGAAGCTTTCTTT
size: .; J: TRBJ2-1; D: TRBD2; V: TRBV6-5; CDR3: CANSGGGSINEQFF; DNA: TGTGCCAACTCAGGTGGCGGGAGCATCAATGAGCAGTTCTTC
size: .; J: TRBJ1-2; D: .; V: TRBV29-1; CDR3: CSVVNGDSNYGYTF; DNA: TGCAGCGTTGTCAACGGAGACAGCAACTATGGCTACACCTTC
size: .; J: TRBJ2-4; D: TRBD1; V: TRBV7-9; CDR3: CASSFGPGGYGLAKNIQYF; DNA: TGTGCCAGCAGCTTTGGTCCAGGGGGCTATGGCCTAGCCAAAAACATTCAGTACTTC
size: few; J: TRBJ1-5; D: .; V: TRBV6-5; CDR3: CASSLTEDSNQPQHF; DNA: TGTGCCAGCAGTCTCACAGAAGATAGCAATCAGCCCCAGCATTTT
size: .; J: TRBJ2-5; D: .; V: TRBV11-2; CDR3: CASSSPTATQETQYF; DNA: TGTGCCAGCAGCTCCCCGACGGCGACTCAAGAGACCCAGTACTTC
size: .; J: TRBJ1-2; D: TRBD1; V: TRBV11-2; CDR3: CASSRTGVDYGYTF; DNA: TGTGCCAGCAGCCGAACAGGGGTGGACTATGGCTACACCTTC
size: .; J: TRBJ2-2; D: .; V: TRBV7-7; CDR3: CASSSRGSNTGELFF; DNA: TGTGCTAGCAGCTCGCGGGGTTCGAACACCGGGGAGCTGTTTTTT